A single sample gave rise to the 24 T cell receptor beta chains below, sequenced in a study of blood T cell repertoires in COVID-19. Sequenced by immunoSEQ multiplex PCR; TCRdb stores in-frame clones only, minus some. The sample consists of around 40,000 clones, about nine tenths of them appearing once. The sequenced material came from peripheral blood. Receptors originate from a human donor in a cohort sampled during active COVID-19.

The J gene is TRBJ2-1, the V gene TRBV7-2, with D tentatively TRBD2 (6 bases). This CDR3 is 11 amino acids long. V was clipped by 8 bases and J by 9 bases, with 11 bases between them. Germline values: CDR1 SGHTA, CDR2 FQGNSA. The CDR3, as DNA: TGTGCCAGCGGCCAGGGAGGTGAGCAGTTCTTC. Translating it yields CASGQGGEQFF.

The J gene is TRBJ2-3, the V gene TRBV21-1; TRBD2, as called in the table, went unchecked against the DNA. TRBV21-1 is classified as a pseudogene. This CDR3 has 18 amino acids. As DNA, the CDR3 is TGTGCCAGCAGCAAAGGGGGGGTCTCACTCCATAGCACAGATACGCAGTATTTT. Translated: CASSKGGVSLHSTDTQYF.

In its sample, this clone was seen once. The chain joins TRBV27 to TRBJ2-7; 8 positions agree with TRBD2. The CDR3 sequence is 13 residues long. V shed 9 bases, J shed 4 bases, and the junction held 8 bases outside the gene matches. Germline CDR1 and CDR2: MNHEY and SMNVEV (reference sequence). The CDR3 loop reads CASRREGGYEQYF. Written as DNA, the CDR3 is TGTGCCAGTCGTCGGGAGGGAGGATACGAGCAGTACTTC.

The chain employs TRBV10-3 and TRBJ1-4, with TRBD1 matching 8 bases. Germline V lookup: CDR1 ENHRY, CDR2 SYGVKD. The CDR3 length is 15 residues. Germline trimming cut 0 bases from V and 7 bases from J; bases unmatched to any gene: 4. The CDR3 DNA reads TGTGCCATCAGTGAGTCTACAGGGGGAGGTGAAAAACTGTTTTTT. It codes for CAISESTGGGEKLFF.

The rearrangement links TRBV27 to TRBJ2-1; the match to TRBD1 covers 8 bases. Trimming at V came to 7 bases and at J to 6 bases, leaving 11 bases not matched to a gene. The CDR3 is made up of 15 amino acids. From germline, CDR1 is MNHEY and CDR2 SMNVEV (reference sequence). The CDR3 nucleotides are TGTGCCAGCACCCCTCGAGACAGGGGAGGCAATGAGCAGTTCTTC. This encodes CASTPRDRGGNEQFF.

The genes are TRBV9 and TRBJ2-3; 8 nucleotides align to TRBD2. Germline loops: CDR1 SGDLS, CDR2 YYNGEE. With 0 bases clipped from V and 5 bases from J, the junction kept 11 bases outside the gene matches. CDR3 length equals 17 residues. The CDR3 loop is CASSVGSAGVVVDTQYF. CDR3 nucleotides: TGTGCCAGCAGCGTAGGATCAGCGGGAGTTGTTGTAGATACGCAGTATTTT.

This clone occurred once. The chain recombines TRBV29-1 with TRBJ1-5, with 7 bases aligning to TRBD1. The CDR3 length is 13 residues. Germline V lookup: CDR1 SQVTM, CDR2 ANQGSEA. J lost 10 bases, V lost 4 bases, and 10 bases had no gene match. CDR3 coding DNA: TGCAGCGTTGCCTCTGACAGGGCAAGCCCCCAGCATTTT. Translating gives CSVASDRASPQHF.

The gene calls are TRBV5-1 and TRBJ1-2, with 7 bases fitting TRBD1. J gave up 3 bases and V 9 bases, and 11 bases lay outside the gene matches. Per the germline V gene, CDR1 is SGHRS and CDR2 is YFSETQ. The CDR3 length is 14 residues. This chain's CDR3 is CAIGDPGQHYGYTF. CDR3 sequence (DNA): TGCGCCATCGGCGACCCGGGACAGCACTATGGCTACACCTTC.

This chain links TRBV7-9 with TRBJ1-5, with D perhaps matching TRBD1 (5 bases). V was pared by 1 base and J by 7 bases, with 11 bases between. The CDR3 length is 14 residues. The germline gives CDR1 SEHNR, CDR2 FQNEAQ (reference sequence). CDR3 protein: CASSLGGGKQPQHF. In nucleotides, the CDR3 is TGTGCCAGCAGCTTAGGGGGGGGTAAGCAGCCCCAGCATTTT.

This chain uses TRBV5-1 with TRBJ2-7; the D gene is possibly TRBD1 (5 bases). The germline gives CDR1 SGHRS, CDR2 YFSETQ. The CDR3 spans 14 residues. The V gene lost 0 bases and the J gene lost 4 bases, with 11 bases spanning the gap. The CDR3 region is CASSLVQSGYEQYF. CDR3 in DNA: TGCGCCAGCAGCTTGGTACAATCAGGGTACGAGCAGTACTTC.

CDR3 coding DNA: TGTGCCAGCAGTTACGACCCGACAGGCTACTACGAGCAGTACTTC. Its protein is CASSYDPTGYYEQYF. The chain employs TRBV6-6 and TRBJ2-7; TRBD1 is a possible D gene (6 bases). Between the trimmed V and J ends, which lost 2 bases and 3 bases, there was a span of 14 bases. The CDR3 covers 15 residues. Germline CDR1 is MNHNY and CDR2 is SVGAGI (reference sequence).

The chain joins TRBV27 to TRBJ2-2; 8 nucleotides line up with TRBD2. CDR3 length: 14 residues. The germline V gene encodes CDR1 MNHEY and CDR2 SMNVEV (reference sequence). V gave up 5 bases and J gave up 7 bases; unmatched junction bases: 6. CDR3 in DNA: TGTGCCAGCAGTGGCGGGGGGTGGTTCGGGGAGCTGTTTTTT. Translating gives CASSGGGWFGELFF.

V is TRBV7-2 and J is TRBJ2-3; 7 positions agree with TRBD1. The CDR3 length is 16 residues. The ends lost 5 bases at V and 3 bases at J; junction bases unmatched: 11. Germline V gene sequence: CDR1 SGHTA, CDR2 FQGNSA. The CDR3 DNA reads TGTGCCAGCAGCCCAACACAGGGGTTGGTAACAGATACGCAGTATTTT. Its protein product is CASSPTQGLVTDTQYF.

The chain links TRBV18 to TRBJ2-7; a possible D gene is TRBD2 (5 bases). Per the germline V gene, CDR1 is KGHSH and CDR2 is LQKENI. CDR3 length equals 12 residues. Trimming removed 8 bases at V and 6 bases at J, with 14 bases between. The CDR3 DNA reads TGTGCCAGCCGCACGGGGTCGGCCGAGCAGTACTTC. It specifies CASRTGSAEQYF. The whole variable domain, remainder taken from reference TRBV18 and TRBJ2-7, is NAGVMQNPRHLVRRRGQEARLRCSPMKGHSHVYWYRQLPEEGLKFMVYLQKENIIDESGMPKERFSAEFPKEGPSILRIQQVVRGDSAAYFCASRTGSAEQYFGPGTRLTVT.

The rearrangement joins TRBV3-1 (or the pseudogene TRBV3-2) to TRBJ1-2; no clear D. Trimming left V 1 base short and J 8 bases short, with 8 bases between. Germline assignment: CDR1 LGHDT and CDR2 YNNKEL (reference sequence). This CDR3 is 12 amino acids long. CDR3 sequence: CASSQAEVGYTF. The CDR3, as DNA: TGTGCCAGCAGCCAAGCCGAGGTGGGCTACACCTTC.

The chain employs TRBV7-2 and TRBJ2-7, with unresolved D. The CDR3 covers 14 residues. CDR1 SGHTA and CDR2 FQGNSA come from the germline V gene. V was cut by 3 bases and J by 2 bases, with 11 bases left in between. The CDR3 coding sequence is TGTGCCAGCAGCTTGCGGTTTTCAGCCTACGAGCAGTACTTC. Its translation: CASSLRFSAYEQYF.

The chain couples TRBV6-5 to TRBJ1-3; no reliable D call. The CDR3 has 12 amino acids. CDR1 MNHEY and CDR2 SVGAGI come from the germline V gene. V lost 6 bases and J 2 bases, leaving 5 bases between the germline ends. The CDR3 DNA sequence: TGTGCCAGCAGAGCCCCTGGAAACACCATATATTTT. Translating gives CASRAPGNTIYF.

This chain joins TRBV4-3 and TRBJ2-7; 8 bases align to TRBD1. Unmatched junction bases numbered 7, after V lost 0 bases and J lost 3 bases. The germline CDR1 and CDR2 sequences are LGHNA and YSLEER. CDR3 length: 16 residues. As DNA, the CDR3 is TGCGCCAGCAGCCAAGAGAGGACAGGGAGCTACTACGAGCAGTACTTC. This translates into CASSQERTGSYYEQYF.

The rearrangement joins TRBV3-1 (or the pseudogene TRBV3-2) to TRBJ2-7, with TRBD2 identical over 8 bases. Looked up from germline, CDR1 is LGHDT and CDR2 is YNNKEL (reference sequence). V dropped 0 bases and J dropped 4; count of bases not matched to a gene: 2. CDR3 length: 14 amino acids. The CDR3 DNA is TGTGCCAGCAGCCAAGACCAGCGGGGGTACGAGCAGTACTTC. Translated: CASSQDQRGYEQYF.

The rearrangement links TRBV7-9 to TRBJ1-5, with 8 positions matching TRBD1. With 7 bases clipped from V and 2 bases from J, the junction kept 4 bases outside the gene matches. The CDR3 is made up of 14 amino acids. In germline, CDR1 is SEHNR, CDR2 FQNEAQ (reference sequence). CDR3 amino acids: CASNTGGGNQPQHF. Here the CDR3 DNA reads TGTGCCAGCAATACAGGGGGTGGCAATCAGCCCCAGCATTTT.

This clone was picked up one time. This sequence joins TRBV9 and TRBJ1-1; 10 bases match TRBD1. There are 15 residues in the CDR3. Germline loops: CDR1 SGDLS, CDR2 YYNGEE. V shed 3 bases, J shed 4 bases, and the junction held 6 bases outside the gene matches. CDR3 in amino acids: CASSARTGGATEAFF. The CDR3 nucleotides are TGTGCCAGCAGCGCACGGACAGGGGGGGCCACTGAAGCTTTCTTT.

The chain has TRBV27 and TRBJ1-5; TRBD1 might be the D (6 bases). The germline V and J ends were trimmed by 6 bases and 5 bases, with 14 bases remaining between them. The CDR3 totals 14 residues. From germline, CDR1 is MNHEY and CDR2 SMNVEV (reference sequence). This CDR3 is CASRLRGSDQPQHF. The CDR3 DNA reads as TGTGCCAGCAGATTAAGGGGGTCGGATCAGCCCCAGCATTTT.

This clone appeared once. The V call is TRBV24-1, the J call TRBJ2-1; 8 bases are shared with TRBD1. Germline CDR1 reads KGHDR; CDR2 reads SFDVKD. Trimming removed 3 bases from V and 3 bases from J; junction bases left unmatched: 3. The CDR3 loop spans 15 amino acids. The CDR3 is CATSDPRGLYNEQFF. The CDR3 nucleotides are TGTGCCACCAGTGATCCCAGGGGGCTCTACAATGAGCAGTTCTTC.

The chain carries TRBV10-3 and TRBJ2-7; 8 bases are a match to TRBD1. CDR1 is ENHRY, CDR2 SYGVKD, per germline. The CDR3 spans 15 residues. Germline trimming cut 0 bases from V and 4 bases from J; bases unmatched to any gene: 5. The CDR3 bases are TGTGCCATCAGTGAGTCGCCAGGGGGCAGGTACGAGCAGTACTTC. It is translated as CAISESPGGRYEQYF.